This T cell receptor beta chain was sequenced during a study of T-cell reconstitution after alpha-beta-depleted transplantation in children. General study points: The main origin of T-cell counts and diversity one year after transplant was newly produced T cells. Where alpha-beta T cells came from about two months after transplant was reportedly several hundred expanded graft clones.

The CDR3 totals 13 residues. Germline CDR1 is DFQATT and CDR2 is SNEGSKA (reference sequence). This clonotype has more than one count but fewer than ten. Its target is not known. At one end, the junction sequence differs from germline, possibly due to a read error. Unique molecular identifiers were incorporated when the TCRbeta library was constructed. Using its own MiXCR run on the PCR reads, TCRdb lists one record per CDR3 protein. This sample has 500,000 to 750,000 distinct CDR3 sequences; 25% to 30% occur once, and the top ten carry around 36%. Source: PBMCs, taken before TCRalphabeta/CD19-depleted stem cell transplant. This sequence joins TRBV20-1 and TRBJ2-7; 13 bases align to TRBD2. The sequence derives from a boy under three years old with Wiskott-Aldrich syndrome, due to receive a stem cell transplant. CDR3 region: CSARRLAGGPFPF. CDR3 in DNA: TGCAGTGCTCGCAGACTAGCGGGAGGACCGTTTCCCTTC.